These 14 T cell receptor beta chains were sequenced from one sample in a study of blood T cell repertoires in COVID-19. The assay was immunoSEQ multiplex PCR, and TCRdb's table has in-frame clones only and misses some. This table has roughly 60,000 clones, 60% to 85% appearing once. Sequenced input: peripheral blood. The receptor set was obtained from a human donor in a cohort sampled during active COVID-19.

The CDR3 spells CASSTSFGDEQFF. The DNA for the CDR3 is TGTGCCAGCAGCACGTCTTTCGGTGATGAGCAGTTCTTC. V is TRBV9 and J is TRBJ2-1; no definite D call. The CDR3 has 13 amino acids. Germline CDR1 is SGDLS and CDR2 is YYNGEE. V was clipped by 4 bases and J by 8 bases, with 13 bases between them. Full variable domain (missing parts from reference TRBV9 and TRBJ2-1): DSGVTQTPKHLITATGQRVTLRCSPRSGDLSVYWYQQSLDQGLQFLIQYYNGEERAKGNILERFSAQQFPDLHSELNLSSLELGDSALYFCASSTSFGDEQFFGPGTRLTVL.

This clone came up a few times. V usage is TRBV19 and J usage is TRBJ2-5; no clear D. Germline CDR1 reads LNHDA; CDR2 reads SQIVND (reference sequence). CDR3 length: 13 amino acids. Trimming cost V 6 bases and J 2 bases, with 10 bases left between them. The CDR3 here is CASRGRPQETQYF. CDR3 DNA: TGTGCCAGTAGAGGCAGGCCTCAAGAGACCCAGTACTTC. The whole variable domain, filled in from reference TRBV19 and TRBJ2-5, reads DGGITQSPKYLFRKEGQNVTLSCEQNLNHDAMYWYRQDPGQGLRLIYYSQIVNDFQKGDIAEGYSVSREKKESFPLTVTSAQKNPTAFYLCASRGRPQETQYFGPGTRLLVL.

This clone was picked up one time. The chain has TRBV27 and TRBJ2-6; 7 bases match TRBD2. From germline, CDR1 is MNHEY and CDR2 SMNVEV (reference sequence). V dropped 11 bases and J dropped 0; count of bases not matched to a gene: 7. The CDR3 is made up of 15 amino acids. CDR3 amino acids: CAGGGAHSGANVLTF. In DNA, the CDR3 is TGTGCCGGGGGGGGAGCGCACTCTGGGGCCAACGTCCTGACTTTC.

Here the CDR3 reads CASLQGVGTEAFF. The CDR3 coding sequence is TGTGCCAGCCTACAGGGGGTAGGCACTGAAGCTTTCTTT. This chain links TRBV6-5 with TRBJ1-1; 8 bases line up with TRBD1. The V gene's germline CDR1 is MNHEY and CDR2 SVGAGI. Trimming removed 8 bases from V and 4 bases from J; junction bases left unmatched: 6. The CDR3 has 13 amino acids.

The J gene is TRBJ1-1, the V gene TRBV19, with 10 bases lining up with TRBD1. Unmatched junction bases numbered 18, after V lost 3 bases and J lost 5 bases. Germline CDR1 is LNHDA and CDR2 is SQIVND (reference sequence). The CDR3 covers 19 residues. This chain's CDR3 is CASSILGELAGTGVTEAFF. In DNA, the CDR3 is TGTGCCAGTAGTATTCTAGGGGAACTGGCCGGGACAGGGGTTACTGAAGCTTTCTTT.

The J gene is TRBJ1-2, the V gene TRBV10-3, with D uncertain. CDR3 size: 13 residues. The V end was cut by 3 bases, the J end by 2 bases, with 7 bases between. Germline V gene sequence: CDR1 ENHRY, CDR2 SYGVKD. For the CDR3, the DNA is TGTGCCATCAGTGATAGGGAGAACTATGGCTACACCTTC. Protein sequence: CAISDRENYGYTF.

The table lists this clone with a few counts. The J gene is TRBJ1-6, the V gene TRBV7-2, with unresolved D. Germline-derived CDR1 and CDR2 are SGHTA and FQGNSA. The CDR3 extends over 13 amino acids. Trimming shortened V by 0 bases and J by 10 bases, and 7 bases separated the two germline ends. In DNA, the CDR3 is TGTGCCAGCAGCTTAGCCCAGTTATCACCCCTCCACTTT. Translated, it gives CASSLAQLSPLHF.

The rearrangement joins TRBV27 to TRBJ1-3, with D perhaps matching TRBD1 (6 bases). CDR3 length: 16 residues. CDR1 and CDR2 (germline): MNHEY, SMNVEV (reference sequence). Trimming shortened V by 2 bases and J by 3 bases, and 14 bases separated the two germline ends. The CDR3 sequence is CASSLPDGGLGNTIYF. In DNA, the CDR3 is TGTGCCAGCAGTTTACCGGACGGGGGGCTTGGAAACACCATATATTTT.

V and J are TRBV5-6 and TRBJ2-7, with D tentatively TRBD1 (5 bases). The CDR3 extends over 14 amino acids. The V end lost 5 bases, the J end lost 0 bases, and 12 bases lay between the germline ends. CDR1 and CDR2 from the germline V gene are SGHDT and YYEEEE. CDR3 in DNA: TGTGCCAGCAGTTTGACAGTTGTCTCCTACGAGCAGTACTTC. Protein sequence: CASSLTVVSYEQYF.

The chain employs TRBV6-5 and TRBJ1-5; D gene uncertain. V gave up 2 bases and J gave up 3 bases, with 11 bases separating them. The length of the CDR3 is 15 residues. Germline CDR1 and CDR2: MNHEY and SVGAGI. The CDR3 protein is CASSYGRTANQPQHF. The CDR3 DNA reads as TGTGCCAGCAGTTACGGGAGGACGGCCAATCAGCCCCAGCATTTT.

The chain uses TRBV4-1 and TRBJ2-7, with D possibly being TRBD2 (5 bases). There are 14 residues in the CDR3. The ends were cut back, 0 bases at V and 6 bases at J, with 12 bases in the middle. Germline lookup yields CDR1 MGHRA and CDR2 YSYEKL. The CDR3 sequence: CASSQESGRGEQYF. Written as DNA, the CDR3 is TGCGCCAGCAGCCAAGAGAGCGGTCGGGGCGAGCAGTACTTC.

This chain uses TRBV5-1 with TRBJ2-7, with TRBD1 identical over 10 bases. The length of the CDR3 is 15 residues. The germline gives CDR1 SGHRS, CDR2 YFSETQ. Trimming cost V 6 bases and J 1 base; bases outside gene matches: 7. CDR3 DNA sequence: TGCGCCAGCAAATTGGGACAGGGGTCTTCCTACGAGCAGTACTTC. Its translation is CASKLGQGSSYEQYF.

This chain joins TRBV6-5 and TRBJ2-3; 11 bases map to TRBD2. CDR1 is MNHEY, CDR2 SVGAGI, per germline. This CDR3 has 15 amino acids. V trimming: 6 bases; J trimming: 5 bases; junction bases outside the gene matches: 7. The CDR3 here is CASRRGLAGLDTQYF. The CDR3 DNA reads as TGTGCCAGCAGGCGAGGACTAGCGGGCCTAGATACGCAGTATTTT.

The rearrangement joins TRBV10-3 to TRBJ1-1, with 9 bases aligning to TRBD1. The CDR3 totals 15 residues. Germline V CDR1 and CDR2: ENHRY, SYGVKD. V lost 3 bases to trimming and J lost 1 base; unmatched junction nucleotides: 3. CDR3 amino acids: CAISDQDRGNTEAFF. CDR3 in DNA: TGTGCCATCAGTGACCAGGACAGGGGGAACACTGAAGCTTTCTTT.